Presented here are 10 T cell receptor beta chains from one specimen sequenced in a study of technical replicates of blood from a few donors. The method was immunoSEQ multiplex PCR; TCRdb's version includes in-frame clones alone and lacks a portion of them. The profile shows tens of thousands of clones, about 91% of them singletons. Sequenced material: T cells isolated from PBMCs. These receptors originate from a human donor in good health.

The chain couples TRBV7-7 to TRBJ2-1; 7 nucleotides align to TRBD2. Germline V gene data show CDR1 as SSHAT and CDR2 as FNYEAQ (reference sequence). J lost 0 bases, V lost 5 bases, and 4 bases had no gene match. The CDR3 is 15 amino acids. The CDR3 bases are TGTGCCAGCAGCCCCGTAGCGGGCTCCTACAATGAGCAGTTCTTC. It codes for CASSPVAGSYNEQFF.

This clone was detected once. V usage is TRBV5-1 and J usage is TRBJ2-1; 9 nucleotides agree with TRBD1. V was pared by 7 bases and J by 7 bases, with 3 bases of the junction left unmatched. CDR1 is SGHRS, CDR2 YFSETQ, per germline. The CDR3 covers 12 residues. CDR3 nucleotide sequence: TGCGCCAGCCGGGACAGGGATAATGAGCAGTTCTTC. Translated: CASRDRDNEQFF.

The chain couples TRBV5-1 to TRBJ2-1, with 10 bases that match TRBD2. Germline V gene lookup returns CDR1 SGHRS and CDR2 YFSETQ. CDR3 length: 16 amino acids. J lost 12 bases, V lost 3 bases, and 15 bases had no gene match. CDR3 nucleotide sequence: TGCGCCAGCAGCTCGGCAAGCGGGAGGGTCCTCAAAGGGCAGTTCTTC. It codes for CASSSASGRVLKGQFF.

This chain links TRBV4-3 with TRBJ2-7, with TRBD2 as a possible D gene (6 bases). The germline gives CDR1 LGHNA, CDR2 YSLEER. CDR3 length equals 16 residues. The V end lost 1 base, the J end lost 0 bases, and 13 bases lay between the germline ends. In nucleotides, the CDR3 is TGCGCCAGCAGCCAAGGATGGGGGGAACCCTCCTACGAGCAGTACTTC. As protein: CASSQGWGEPSYEQYF.

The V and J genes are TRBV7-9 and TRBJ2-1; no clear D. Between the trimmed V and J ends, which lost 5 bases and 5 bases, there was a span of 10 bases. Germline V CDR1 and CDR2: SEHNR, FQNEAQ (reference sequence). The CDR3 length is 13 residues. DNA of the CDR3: TGTGCCAGCAGCGTCCTGGCGGACAATGAGCAGTTCTTC. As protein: CASSVLADNEQFF.

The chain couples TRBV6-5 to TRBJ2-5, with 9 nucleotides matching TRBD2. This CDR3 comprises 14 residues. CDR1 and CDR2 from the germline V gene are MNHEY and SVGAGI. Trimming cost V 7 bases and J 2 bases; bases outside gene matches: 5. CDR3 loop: CASTPSGEQETQYF. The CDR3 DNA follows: TGTGCCAGCACCCCTAGCGGGGAACAAGAGACCCAGTACTTC.

CDR3 in amino acids: CASGQESSYEQYF. The CDR3 bases are TGTGCCTCCGGACAGGAGAGCTCCTACGAGCAGTACTTC. This chain connects TRBV30 to TRBJ2-7, with 7 bases fitting TRBD1. CDR3 length equals 13 residues. With V trimmed by 7 bases and J by 0 bases, 6 bases remained unmatched. Per germline, CDR1 GTSNPN and CDR2 SVGIG (reference sequence).

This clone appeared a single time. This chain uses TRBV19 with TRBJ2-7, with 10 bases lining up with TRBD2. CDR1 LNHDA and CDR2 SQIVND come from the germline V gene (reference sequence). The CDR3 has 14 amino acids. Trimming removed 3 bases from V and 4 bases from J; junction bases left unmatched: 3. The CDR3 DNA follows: TGTGCCAGTAGTATTACTAGCGGGGTTTACGAGCAGTACTTC. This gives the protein CASSITSGVYEQYF. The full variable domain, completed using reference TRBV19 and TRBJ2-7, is DGGITQSPKYLFRKEGQNVTLSCEQNLNHDAMYWYRQDPGQGLRLIYYSQIVNDFQKGDIAEGYSVSREKKESFPLTVTSAQKNPTAFYLCASSITSGVYEQYFGPGTRLTVT.

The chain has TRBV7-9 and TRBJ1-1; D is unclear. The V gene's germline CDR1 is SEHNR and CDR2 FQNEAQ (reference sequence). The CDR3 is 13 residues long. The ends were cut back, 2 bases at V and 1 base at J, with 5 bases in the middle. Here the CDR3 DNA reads TGTGCCAGCAGCTTACGACAGAACACTGAAGCTTTCTTT. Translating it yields CASSLRQNTEAFF.

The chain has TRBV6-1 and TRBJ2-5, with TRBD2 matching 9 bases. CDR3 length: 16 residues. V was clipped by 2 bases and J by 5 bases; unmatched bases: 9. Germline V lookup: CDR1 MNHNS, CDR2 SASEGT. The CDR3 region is CASSESVSGSWETQYF. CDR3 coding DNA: TGTGCCAGCAGTGAATCTGTTAGCGGGAGTTGGGAGACCCAGTACTTC.